The 18 T cell receptor beta chains listed next were all sequenced from one sample in a study of siplizumab effects on memory and regulatory T cells. Profiling relied on immunoSEQ multiplex PCR, and the TCRdb table lists in-frame clones only, not all of them. The sample yields roughly 97,000 clones, about 93% seen once. Sequenced input: Tregs sorted from blood. These receptors were collected from a human donor in good health.

This chain uses TRBV4-2 with TRBJ1-4; perhaps TRBD1 as D (6 bases). Trimming removed 1 base at V and 6 bases at J, with 15 bases between. CDR3 length equals 16 residues. CDR1 is LGHNA, CDR2 YNFKEQ, per germline. The CDR3 sequence: CASSQVRGHLYEKLFF. In DNA form, the CDR3 reads TGTGCCAGCAGCCAAGTTCGGGGGCACCTATATGAAAAACTGTTTTTT.

DNA for the CDR3: TGTGCCAGCAGCCAAGACAGGGGATACAATGAGCAGTTCTTC. Translated: CASSQDRGYNEQFF. V and J are TRBV4-2 and TRBJ2-1; tentatively, D is TRBD1 (6 bases). The CDR3 contains 14 residues. V lost 0 bases, J lost 4 bases, and 7 bases lay in between. Germline CDR1 and CDR2: LGHNA and YNFKEQ.

This chain links TRBV5-4 with TRBJ2-1; possibly TRBD2 for D (5 bases). The CDR3 covers 12 residues. With 1 base removed from V and 8 bases from J, the gap between germline ends came to 7 bases. CDR1 and CDR2 (germline): SGHNT, YYREEE (reference sequence). CDR3 bases: TGTGCCAGCAGCTTGATGAGGGATGAGCAGTTCTTC. This codes for CASSLMRDEQFF.

The table lists this clone with a count of one. This chain joins TRBV7-6 and TRBJ1-6; unclear D gene. From germline, CDR1 is SGHVS and CDR2 FNYEAQ. V lost 5 bases, J lost 7 bases, and 12 bases lay in between. The CDR3 contains 14 residues. The CDR3 nucleotides are TGTGCCAGCAGCACCGGGATAGGCAATTCACCCCTCCACTTT. It is translated as CASSTGIGNSPLHF.

The V call is TRBV11-2, the J call TRBJ2-2; either TRBD1 or TRBD2 may fit D (5 bases each). Germline V gene sequence: CDR1 SGHAT, CDR2 FQNNGV. The CDR3 totals 15 residues. The V end lost 2 bases, the J end lost 6 bases, and 13 bases lay between the germline ends. The chain's CDR3 is CASSLIEWGPGELFF. The DNA of the CDR3 is TGTGCCAGCAGCTTAATAGAGTGGGGACCCGGGGAGCTGTTTTTT.

This clone was seen just once. V usage is TRBV10-2 and J usage is TRBJ1-2; a possible D gene is TRBD1 (5 bases). Germline CDR1 is WSHSY and CDR2 is SAAADI. The V end lost 10 bases, the J end lost 5 bases, and 26 bases lay between the germline ends. The CDR3 sequence is 16 residues long. CDR3 residues: CAIRGISEFLPYGYTF. CDR3 in DNA: TGCGCCATCCGGGGGATCTCAGAATTTCTACCTTATGGCTACACCTTC.

The rearrangement uses TRBV7-3 and TRBJ1-4; D may be TRBD1 (5 bases). Germline V lookup: CDR1 SGHTA, CDR2 FQGTGA. Trimming removed 5 bases at V and 5 bases at J, with 18 bases between. CDR3 length: 16 amino acids. CDR3 DNA sequence: TGTGCCAGCAGCCCCCAGGGCCCCGGTCTAAATGAAAAACTGTTTTTT. Translating it yields CASSPQGPGLNEKLFF. Together with reference TRBV7-3 and TRBJ1-4, the CDR3 gives the full variable domain: GAGVSQTPSNKVTEKGKYVELRCDPISGHTALYWYRQSLGQGPEFLIYFQGTGAADDSGLPNDRFFAVRPEGSVSTLKIQRTERGDSAVYLCASSPQGPGLNEKLFFGSGTQLSVL.

This clone came up once. This chain links TRBV30 with TRBJ2-3; D ambiguous. Germline V CDR1 and CDR2: GTSNPN, SVGIG (reference sequence). V dropped 5 bases and J dropped 2 bases, with 8 bases sitting between them. This CDR3 has 12 residues. As DNA, the CDR3 is TGTGCCTGGGACTCAAACACAGATACGCAGTATTTT. This codes for CAWDSNTDTQYF.

CDR3 bases: TGTGCCAGCAGCCCCCTAACCTACGGACAGACTAACTATGGCTACACCTTC. Its translation: CASSPLTYGQTNYGYTF. This chain joins TRBV7-6 and TRBJ1-2, with D perhaps TRBD1 (6 bases). The ends were cut back, 5 bases at V and 0 bases at J, with 19 bases in the middle. Germline V gives CDR1 SGHVS, CDR2 FNYEAQ. The CDR3 spans 17 residues.

This clone was observed once. This CDR3 reads CASSFLAGTQETQYF. The CDR3, as DNA: TGTGCCAGCAGCTTCCTAGCGGGAACTCAAGAGACCCAGTACTTC. The chain recombines TRBV7-6 with TRBJ2-5; TRBD2 aligns across 9 bases. The CDR3 covers 15 residues. Germline assignment: CDR1 SGHVS and CDR2 FNYEAQ. Trimming at V came to 3 bases and at J to 2 bases, leaving 4 bases not matched to a gene.

This chain connects TRBV5-8 to TRBJ1-2; no firm D call. Trimming took 1 base from V and 4 from J, leaving 8 bases between them. The CDR3 spans 13 residues. Germline loops: CDR1 SGHTS, CDR2 YDEGEE. CDR3 in amino acids: CASSLLGGYGYTF. CDR3 in DNA: TGTGCCAGCAGCTTGTTGGGAGGCTATGGCTACACCTTC. Looking up the rest from reference TRBV5-8 and TRBJ1-2 gives the full variable domain: EAGVTQSPTHLIKTRGQQATLRCSPISGHTSVYWYQQALGLGLQFLLWYDEGEERNRGNFPPRFSGRQFPNYSSELNVNALELEDSALYLCASSLLGGYGYTFGSGTRLTVV.

V and J are TRBV7-2 and TRBJ2-7; D is unresolved. Trimming took 3 bases from V and 4 from J, leaving 10 bases between them. Germline CDR1 SGHTA, CDR2 FQGNSA. The CDR3 runs to 13 residues. CDR3 DNA sequence: TGTGCCAGCAGCTTTTCCCTGTTTTACGAGCAGTACTTC. Translating gives CASSFSLFYEQYF.

This chain joins TRBV5-1 and TRBJ1-5, with a weak D call TRBD1 (5 bases). V lost 0 bases and J lost 7, with 11 bases in between. The germline V gene encodes CDR1 SGHRS and CDR2 YFSETQ. This CDR3 has 14 amino acids. CDR3 amino acids: CASSLDSGRQPQHF. CDR3 nucleotides: TGCGCCAGCAGCTTGGATTCAGGGCGCCAGCCCCAGCATTTT.

The chain couples TRBV6-1 to TRBJ1-4; D call uncertain. Trimming removed 0 bases at V and 7 bases at J, with 12 bases between. The CDR3 is 15 amino acids. In germline, CDR1 is MNHNS, CDR2 SASEGT. CDR3 sequence (DNA): TGTGCCAGCAGTGAAGCTGTCTACGGGAGTGAAAAACTGTTTTTT. The encoded protein is CASSEAVYGSEKLFF.

The CDR3 protein is CASSLGQGAASNYGYTF. The CDR3, as DNA: TGCGCCAGCAGCTTGGGACAGGGGGCCGCTTCTAACTATGGCTACACCTTC. The V and J genes are TRBV5-1 and TRBJ1-2, with 10 positions matching TRBD1. Looked up from germline, CDR1 is SGHRS and CDR2 is YFSETQ. The CDR3 is 17 amino acids. The V segment lost 0 bases and the J segment 0 bases; nucleotides outside the gene matches: 5.

The chain is built from TRBV5-4 and TRBJ1-6; D remains ambiguous. The CDR3 is 14 residues long. The V end was cut by 2 bases, the J end by 10 bases, with 13 bases between. Germline CDR1 is SGHNT and CDR2 is YYREEE (reference sequence). The CDR3 spells CASSLVRVGSPLHF. In DNA, the CDR3 is TGTGCCAGCAGCTTAGTAAGGGTTGGATCACCCCTCCACTTT.

The V and J genes are TRBV2 and TRBJ1-2; possible D gene TRBD1, 6 bases. The germline CDR1 and CDR2 sequences are SNHLY and FYNNEI. CDR3 length: 13 residues. Trimming removed 4 bases at V and 4 bases at J, with 10 bases between. CDR3 region: CASSVLGGYGYTF. For the CDR3, the DNA is TGTGCCAGCAGTGTATTAGGGGGCTATGGCTACACCTTC.

V is TRBV6-5 and J is TRBJ2-5; 9 nucleotides line up with TRBD2. Germline trimming cut 2 bases from V and 2 bases from J; bases unmatched to any gene: 6. The CDR3 totals 16 residues. Germline V CDR1 and CDR2: MNHEY, SVGAGI. The CDR3 nucleotides are TGTGCCAGCAGTTACAGGGCGGGAGGGTTACAAGAGACCCAGTACTTC. This translates into CASSYRAGGLQETQYF.